This T cell receptor (beta chain) was captured by sequencing in a study of tumor-infiltrating lymphocytes in primary liver carcinoma. Blood RNA was derived from unsorted whole blood, and germline DNA was extracted too. In its sample, this clonotype was seen many times. A primer matching the constant region was used to make TCR beta cDNA from around 550 ng of total RNA. Slightly modified ARM-PCR with three nested multiplex PCR rounds yielded TCR beta libraries. Running roughly 10 cycles apiece, the first two PCR rounds relied on TRBV1-TRBV30 forward primers together with a C-beta reverse primer. TCRdb re-called the multiplex PCR reads with MiXCR, one entry per CDR3 protein. The data hold approximately 210,000 distinct CDR3 sequences, with almost 65% observed a single time. The V gene's germline CDR1 is WSHSY and CDR2 SAAADI. Trimming at V came to 7 bases and at J to 6 bases, leaving 2 bases not matched to a gene. The CDR3 has 14 amino acids.

The V and J genes are TRBV10-2 and TRBJ2-2, with TRBD2 identical over 13 bases. Input material: peripheral blood. The receptor comes from a woman between 55 and 75 years old with primary liver carcinoma and hepatitis B virus infection. The CDR3 spells CASTGLAGAGELFF. Here the CDR3 DNA reads TGCGCCAGCACCGGACTAGCGGGGGCCGGGGAGCTGTTTTTT.